This T cell receptor beta chain was captured in a study of blood T cell repertoires in COVID-19. Adults between roughly 18 and 89 years of age took part from about two dozen US areas. Recovered status applied to Cohort 3 donors who had two consecutive negative PCRs. It also applied to those with clearance or with symptom resolution. Study processing details: Estimated nucleated cell counts came from reference gene primer amplification. The data were produced by immunoSEQ multiplex PCR, yet TCRdb's version contains in-frame clones alone and is incomplete. That table gives V, J and clone size, and the DNA gave D and trimming. The profile shows about 140,000 clones, 60% to 80% of them singletons. The sequencing input was PBMCs or T cells enriched from blood (not recorded which). This receptor was taken from a woman in her forties or fifties who had recovered from COVID-19.

CDR3 sequence: CASSINTGELFF. In DNA form, the CDR3 reads TGTGCCAGCAGCATAAACACCGGGGAGCTGTTTTTT. The chain is built from TRBV7-2 and TRBJ2-2, with D unresolved. Looked up from germline, CDR1 is SGHTA and CDR2 is FQGNSA. The CDR3 is made up of 12 amino acids. Trimming shortened V by 5 bases and J by 2 bases, and 3 bases separated the two germline ends.